This passage covers 5 T cell receptor beta chains from one sample sequenced in a study of T cell repertoires in cytomegalovirus infection. These TCRs are of unknown antigen specificity. A single record per CDR3 protein comes from TCRdb applying MiXCR to the reads. The repertoire holds some 700,000 distinct CDR3 sequences, with approximately 33% as singletons. The specimen was cultured PBMCs, collected from culture after CMV antigen stimulation. These receptor sequences come from a human donor in good health (CMV status not recorded). Some clones in this sample may be carry-over from other donors' samples.

This clonotype was counted a few times. The chain links TRBV19 to TRBJ2-4; TRBD2 matches 8 bases. Losses at the gene ends were 1 base for V and 0 bases for J; bases not matched to a gene: 11. The CDR3 is made up of 19 amino acids. CDR1 and CDR2 from the germline V gene are LNHDA and SQIVND (reference sequence). CDR3 DNA sequence: TGTGCCAGTAGTATAGCGGCTAGCGGGTACAATCTAGCCAAAAACATTCAGTACTTC. It specifies CASSIAASGYNLAKNIQYF.

This chain joins TRBV18 and TRBJ1-2; maybe TRBD1 (6 bases). The CDR3 runs to 17 residues. The germline gives CDR1 KGHSH, CDR2 LQKENI. Deletions cut 0 bases from V and 7 bases from J, with 21 bases between. The CDR3: CASSPPQFEGRRGGYTF. The CDR3 DNA reads TGTGCCAGCTCACCACCTCAATTTGAGGGCCGCAGGGGTGGCTACACCTTC.

The rearrangement links TRBV28 to TRBJ2-4; TRBD1 matches at 9 bases. The CDR3 is 16 residues long. Germline CDR1 and CDR2: MDHEN and SYDVKM. V lost 3 bases and J lost 0; bases outside the gene matches: 3. As DNA, the CDR3 is TGTGCCAGCAGTTTGGACAGGGGAATAGCCAAAAACATTCAGTACTTC. Residues: CASSLDRGIAKNIQYF.

This clonotype was observed at least ten times. The CDR3 DNA follows: TGTGCCAGCAGGACGGGGGGCGCAGGGACTGAAGCTTTCTTT. Translated, it gives CASRTGGAGTEAFF. This chain uses TRBV7-6 with TRBJ1-1, with D possibly matching TRBD1 (6 bases). Germline CDR1 reads SGHVS; CDR2 reads FNYEAQ. This CDR3 region has 14 residues. With 6 bases removed from V and 5 bases from J, the gap between germline ends came to 16 bases.

This clonotype was picked up a small number of times. This sequence joins TRBV4-1 and TRBJ1-5; 8 bases align to TRBD1. This CDR3 spans 17 amino acids. Germline V gene sequence: CDR1 MGHRA, CDR2 YSYEKL. The junction had 7 bases not matched to a gene; V was cut back by 1 base and J by 2 bases. In nucleotides, the CDR3 is TGCGCCAGCAGCCAAGTTCAGGGGGCTTGGGGCAATCAGCCCCAGCATTTT. Translated, it gives CASSQVQGAWGNQPQHF.